Here is one TCR beta chain with its context. TCRdb's table, derived via immunoSEQ multiplex PCR, lists solely in-frame clones and lacks some. Here the sample spans 80,000 to 85,000 clones, roughly 90% being singletons. Germline V gives CDR1 MGHDK, CDR2 SYGVNS. The CDR3 loop spans 17 amino acids. Unmatched junction bases numbered 14, after V lost 4 bases and J lost 8 bases. This sample is part of a study of technical replicates of blood from a handful of donors. This TCR derives from a human donor in good health. The chain carries TRBV25-1 and TRBJ1-4; 9 nucleotides align to TRBD1. The source material was T cells isolated from PBMCs. The CDR3 nucleotides read TGTGCCAGCAGTGTTGGGACAGGGAGCGCTAAGGAAGAAAAACTGTTTTTT. Protein product: CASSVGTGSAKEEKLFF. Filled out from reference TRBV25-1 and TRBJ1-4, the complete variable domain reads EADIYQTPRYLVIGTGKKITLECSQTMGHDKMYWYQQDPGMELHLIHYSYGVNSTEKGDLSSESTVSRIRTEHFPLTLESARPSHTSQYLCASSVGTGSAKEEKLFFGSGTQLSVL.